The 20 T cell receptor beta chains presented below share a single source sample, sequenced in a study of radiotherapy plus CTLA-4 blockade in lung cancer. Clones were sequenced by immunoSEQ multiplex PCR, and TCRdb holds only the in-frame ones, with some missing. The sample holds 45,000 to 55,000 clones, 65% to 90% seen once. Sample: peripheral blood, taken from a patient treated with radiotherapy plus ipilimumab. These receptors all stem from a human donor with non-small cell lung cancer that progressed on radiotherapy plus ipilimumab. Some clones in this sample may be carry-over from other donors' samples.

The J gene is TRBJ1-3, the V gene TRBV4-3; the D gene is possibly TRBD1 (6 bases). This CDR3 has 16 residues. Germline V gene sequence: CDR1 LGHNA, CDR2 YSLEER. V lost 4 bases to trimming and J lost 0 bases, with 13 bases between them. CDR3 bases: TGCGCCAGCAGCCCCGGGGGGGCGGACTCTGGAAACACCATATATTTT. As protein: CASSPGGADSGNTIYF.

This clone came up a few times. This chain connects TRBV5-6 to TRBJ1-1; 8 bases fit TRBD1. The CDR3 has 14 amino acids. Trimming removed 2 bases from V and 5 bases from J; junction bases left unmatched: 5. Germline CDR1 and CDR2: SGHDT and YYEEEE. The CDR3 nucleotides read TGTGCCAGCAGCTTAGGGACAGGTAGGACTGAAGCTTTCTTT. It yields the protein CASSLGTGRTEAFF.

The CDR3 here is CASSLVGGVSTDTQYF. The CDR3 coding sequence is TGTGCCAGCAGCTTAGTGGGGGGGGTTAGCACAGATACGCAGTATTTT. The genes are TRBV11-2 and TRBJ2-3; the match to TRBD2 covers 7 bases. Per the germline V gene, CDR1 is SGHAT and CDR2 is FQNNGV. The CDR3 consists of 16 residues. V shed 1 base, J shed 0 bases, and the junction held 4 bases outside the gene matches.

The chain links TRBV27 to TRBJ2-7; the D gene is possibly TRBD2 (6 bases). From germline, CDR1 is MNHEY and CDR2 SMNVEV (reference sequence). CDR3 length: 15 amino acids. V was trimmed by 0 bases and J by 5 bases, leaving 14 bases between them. As DNA, the CDR3 is TGTGCCAGCAGTTTATCTTTGGGGGGTATCGACGAGCAGTACTTC. Its protein is CASSLSLGGIDEQYF.

The chain has TRBV6-6 and TRBJ2-2; TRBD1 matches at 7 bases. This CDR3 is built from 15 residues. Unmatched junction bases numbered 14, after V lost 10 bases and J lost 6 bases. Germline CDR1 is MNHNY and CDR2 is SVGAGI (reference sequence). Written as DNA, the CDR3 is TGTGCCACCCACATACACGACAGGGTAGCCGGGGAGCTGTTTTTT. Residues: CATHIHDRVAGELFF.

The chain carries TRBV11-3 and TRBJ2-3; 13 bases map to TRBD2. CDR3 length: 16 residues. CDR1 and CDR2 (germline): SGHNT, YENEEA. V was pared by 5 bases and J by 2 bases, with 4 bases of the junction left unmatched. DNA of the CDR3: TGTGCCAGCAGCGAGACTAGCGGGGGGAACACAGATACGCAGTATTTT. Protein product: CASSETSGGNTDTQYF.

CDR3: CAISQGLNTGELFF. The CDR3 DNA is TGTGCCATCAGTCAGGGATTGAACACCGGGGAGCTGTTTTTT. The chain couples TRBV10-3 to TRBJ2-2, with D perhaps TRBD1 (5 bases). Germline V CDR1 and CDR2: ENHRY, SYGVKD. With 5 bases removed from V and 1 base from J, the gap between germline ends came to 8 bases. The CDR3 loop spans 14 amino acids.

CDR3 sequence reads: CASSPIDSYEKLFF. In nucleotides, the CDR3 is TGTGCCAGCTCACCAATCGACAGTTACGAAAAACTGTTTTTT. V usage is TRBV18 and J usage is TRBJ1-4, with a possible D match to TRBD1 (5 bases). V was cut by 2 bases and J by 8 bases, with 12 bases left in between. From germline, CDR1 is KGHSH and CDR2 LQKENI. The CDR3 has 14 residues.

This chain connects TRBV6-6 to TRBJ1-5; D remains unclear. Trimming pared 10 bases from V and 1 base from J, leaving 20 bases between. Germline CDR1 is MNHNY and CDR2 is SVGAGI (reference sequence). The CDR3 totals 16 residues. The CDR3 reads CATMKREMVSNQPQHF. In DNA, the CDR3 is TGTGCCACCATGAAACGGGAAATGGTAAGCAATCAGCCCCAGCATTTT.

As concerns this clone: Different DNA sequences within this sample yield the same CDR3. The chain recombines TRBV7-2 with TRBJ1-2; D call uncertain. CDR1 and CDR2 (germline): SGHTA, FQGNSA. The CDR3 extends over 12 amino acids. Trimming cost V 2 bases and J 2 bases, with 3 bases left between them. CDR3 amino acids: CASSLQNYGYTF. Written as DNA, the CDR3 is TGTGCCAGCAGCTTACAGAACTATGGCTACACCTTC.

The chain recombines TRBV18 with TRBJ1-1; D is undetermined. The V gene lost 6 bases and the J gene lost 2 bases, with 13 bases spanning the gap. The CDR3 runs 14 residues. The germline CDR1 and CDR2 sequences are KGHSH and LQKENI. The CDR3 bases are TGTGCCAGCTCCCATTCTTCGGTTAACACTGAAGCTTTCTTT. Its protein product is CASSHSSVNTEAFF.

The CDR3 sequence is CASSSAGAPAYNEQFF. DNA of the CDR3: TGTGCCAGCAGTTCGGCGGGAGCCCCGGCCTACAATGAGCAGTTCTTC. This chain joins TRBV6-5 and TRBJ2-1; 7 bases match TRBD2. V trimming: 4 bases; J trimming: 2 bases; junction bases outside the gene matches: 8. CDR3 size: 16 residues. The V gene's germline CDR1 is MNHEY and CDR2 SVGAGI.

The chain recombines TRBV9 with TRBJ2-3; maybe TRBD2 (7 bases). Looked up from germline, CDR1 is SGDLS and CDR2 is YYNGEE. The length of the CDR3 is 15 residues. The ends were cut back, 3 bases at V and 7 bases at J, with 18 bases in the middle. For the CDR3, the DNA is TGTGCCAGCAGCGCCATGGCGGGGGCCCCATATACGCAGTATTTT. It yields the protein CASSAMAGAPYTQYF.

This chain links TRBV5-1 with TRBJ2-7, with D unclear. Germline values: CDR1 SGHRS, CDR2 YFSETQ. V lost 0 bases, J lost 3 bases, and 16 bases lay in between. The CDR3 length is 16 residues. The CDR3 reads CASSLADQTLDYEQYF. The CDR3 DNA follows: TGCGCCAGCAGCTTGGCCGATCAGACTCTTGACTACGAGCAGTACTTC.

The rearrangement links TRBV5-5 to TRBJ2-7; a possible D gene is TRBD1 (5 bases). CDR3 length: 14 residues. Trimming cost V 2 bases and J 5 bases, with 14 bases left between them. The germline V gene encodes CDR1 SGHKS and CDR2 YYEKEE (reference sequence). The CDR3 reads CASSFTGQGDEQYF. The CDR3 DNA sequence: TGTGCCAGCAGCTTCACCGGGCAGGGCGACGAGCAGTACTTC. Variable domain in full (rest from reference TRBV5-5 and TRBJ2-7): DAGVTQSPTHLIKTRGQQVTLRCSPISGHKSVSWYQQVLGQGPQFIFQYYEKEERGRGNFPDRFSARQFPNYSSELNVNALLLGDSALYLCASSFTGQGDEQYFGPGTRLTVT.

This clone turned up a few times. The chain combines TRBV5-1 with TRBJ1-1, with 8 bases aligning to TRBD1. This CDR3 region has 18 residues. V lost 4 bases, J lost 0 bases, and 14 bases stayed unmatched. CDR1 and CDR2 from the germline V gene are SGHRS and YFSETQ. The CDR3 nucleotides read TGCGCCAGCAGCCTACTCAGTGGCAGGGACAGGATGAACACTGAAGCTTTCTTT. This gives the protein CASSLLSGRDRMNTEAFF.

The V and J genes are TRBV12-5 and TRBJ2-5; 7 positions agree with TRBD1. CDR3 size: 14 residues. Per germline, CDR1 LGHNT and CDR2 FRNRAP. V shed 1 base and J 1 base; nucleotides not matched to a gene: 0. The CDR3 here is CASGLGTGQETQYF. CDR3 nucleotides: TGTGCTAGTGGTTTGGGGACAGGCCAAGAGACCCAGTACTTC.

The rearrangement uses TRBV6-5 and TRBJ1-2, with TRBD1 identical over 8 bases. Per the germline V gene, CDR1 is MNHEY and CDR2 is SVGAGI. V dropped 6 bases and J dropped 4; count of bases not matched to a gene: 4. CDR3 size: 13 residues. The CDR3 sequence is CASSRTGTYGYTF. CDR3 sequence (DNA): TGTGCCAGCAGCCGGACAGGGACCTATGGCTACACCTTC.

This chain joins TRBV5-1 and TRBJ2-1; no reliable D call. V was trimmed by 0 bases and J by 13 bases, leaving 8 bases between them. There are 11 residues in the CDR3. The germline V gene has CDR1 SGHRS and CDR2 YFSETQ. CDR3 sequence reads: CASSLDATQFF. CDR3 in DNA: TGCGCCAGCAGCTTGGATGCCACTCAGTTCTTC.

J is TRBJ2-7 and V is TRBV5-1; TRBD1 agrees at 8 bases. The V gene's germline CDR1 is SGHRS and CDR2 YFSETQ. V dropped 2 bases and J dropped 7; count of bases not matched to a gene: 8. This CDR3 contains 14 residues. The CDR3 here is CASSFLQGAGEQYF. The CDR3 nucleotides are TGCGCCAGCAGCTTTCTTCAGGGGGCGGGGGAGCAGTACTTC.